This TCR beta chain was observed in a study of T cells in tumors after PD-1 blockade (dated by TCRdb to between 2018 and 2021). Context from the whole study: Patients with prior checkpoint blockade, systemic immunosuppressant use, or recent radiotherapy or other anti-cancer therapy within 4 weeks were excluded. Patients received pembrolizumab 200 mg every 3 weeks or cemiplimab 350 mg every 2 weeks. A subset of patients also received ongoing daily vismodegib 150 mg during anti-PD-1 treatment. On average, peripheral blood samples had approximately 110,000 TCR templates (range roughly 24,000-280,000) and 36,536 unique clonotypes. Paired single-cell RNA and TCR sequencing was performed on site-matched tumors from BCC or SCC patients before and after anti-PD-1 therapy. To compare clonotypes in blood and tumor, bulk TCR sequencing was done on 10 peripheral blood samples taken from roughly 5 patients. RECIST version 1.1 was used to assess clinical response.

The sample's time point, from its label and the paper: before anti-PD-1 therapy. Genomic DNA extracted from tumor biopsies or peripheral blood was used for bulk TCRbeta sequencing, with input ranging from roughly 616 ng to 6,500 ng. Every patient had histologically proven advanced or metastatic basal or squamous cell carcinoma and was a poor candidate for surgical resection. The basal cell carcinoma cohort comprised 10 or so patients, of whom seven to nine had bulk tumor TCR sequencing. The germline V gene (reference sequence) provides CDR1 SEHNR and CDR2 FQNEAQ. Trimming removed 0 bases from V and 6 bases from J, leaving 9 bases between the germline ends. The CDR3 measures 15 amino acids from cysteine to phenylalanine. The entry retains the CDR3 DNA only, 45 bases that are in frame from base 1. Results the study describes overall, beyond this receptor: Where the novel T cell clones came from was not identified, and possible sources could include lymphoid organs or rare unexpanded clones inside the tumor or in the tumor periphery. Roughly 41% of the TCR clonotypes from tumors also showed up in blood, and some novel exhausted tumor clones were present in pre-treatment blood, which suggests peripheral recruitment.

Deep TCRbeta sequencing was performed with the immunoSEQ platform. Turning to the authors' computational methods: For further analysis, only productive rearrangements were exported from the immunoSEQ Analyzer. Bulk TCRbeta clonotypes were assigned T cell phenotypes by matching to single-cell RNA+TCR-seq clones sharing the same TCRbeta sequence. Clone enrichment in tumor was computed as tumor frequency divided by PBMC frequency from bulk TCR sequencing. GLIPH was used to group TCRs into specificity groups, clusters of distinct TCRs likely recognizing common antigens via shared CDR3 motifs. In TCRdb, the immuneACCESS table is reduced to in-frame sequences with V and J assigned. These tables do not hold every clone; where another copy was compared, an unresolved V gene accounts for under half, and the others remain unexplained. Clonal size and the V and J genes are those of that table, whereas D and trimming came from the DNA. This sample has around 45,000 clones in its table, and 79% of those were observed once. The biggest ten clones account for 16% of the sample.

In its sample, this clone was seen many times. It lacks a known antigen. No quality values exist for individual bases; no much larger clone is one base distant. This specimen consisted of PBMCs, obtained before anti-PD-1 treatment. The sequence was obtained from a human donor with basal cell carcinoma. Rearrangement joined TRBV7-9 to TRBJ1-6; TRBD1 is perhaps the D gene, given 6 matching bases. The DNA reads as follows: TGTGCCAGCAGCTTAGCGGCAGGGGCTAATTCACCCCTCCACTTT. Translated, it reads CASSLAAGANSPLHF.